Below, 30 T cell receptor beta chains from the same sample are listed, as sequenced in a study of T cells in Graves' hyperthyroidism and ophthalmopathy. TCR beta CDR3 sequences were amplified from RNA transcripts. In the first-round RT-PCR of the TCR CDR3, the HTBI primer set was used. One entry per CDR3 protein results from TCRdb running MiXCR on the multiplex PCR reads. Altogether about 400,000 distinct CDR3 sequences are present, about 15% being singletons, with the ten largest covering 32%. The sequenced sample consisted of blood. The receptors derive from a woman in her thirties with Graves' hyperthyroidism.

This clonotype was detected many times. The rearrangement links TRBV2 to TRBJ2-5; 7 bases map to TRBD2. V shed 2 bases and J 1 base; nucleotides not matched to a gene: 7. There are 16 residues in the CDR3. The germline V gene has CDR1 SNHLY and CDR2 FYNNEI. Written as DNA, the CDR3 is TGTGCCAGCAGTGAATTGCTAGCGGACTCCCAAGAGACCCAGTACTTC. It encodes CASSELLADSQETQYF.

The chain employs TRBV20-1 and TRBJ2-3, with unresolved D. The CDR3 consists of 14 residues. CDR1 and CDR2 (germline): DFQATT, SNEGSKA (reference sequence). The V end was cut by 1 base, the J end by 1 base, with 9 bases between. CDR3 loop: CSARGQPRTDTQYF. The CDR3 bases are TGCAGTGCTAGAGGGCAGCCTCGCACAGATACGCAGTATTTT.

There are many counts of this clonotype. The V and J genes are TRBV5-1 and TRBJ1-1; no clear D. There are 13 residues in the CDR3. Trimming removed 0 bases from V and 2 bases from J, with 5 bases in between. Germline-derived CDR1 and CDR2 are SGHRS and YFSETQ. The CDR3 DNA reads as TGCGCCAGCAGCTTGGATGTAAACACTGAAGCTTTCTTT. Its translation: CASSLDVNTEAFF.

This clonotype was seen ten or more times. The chain combines TRBV3-1 with TRBJ2-1, with 12 bases identical to TRBD2. The germline gives CDR1 LGHDT, CDR2 YNNKEL (reference sequence). V dropped 7 bases and J dropped 3; count of bases not matched to a gene: 4. The CDR3 contains 15 residues. CDR3 loop: CASKTSGSGYNEQFF. The CDR3 DNA sequence: TGTGCCAGCAAGACTAGCGGGAGCGGCTACAATGAGCAGTTCTTC.

V gene TRBV5-1 combines with J gene TRBJ2-7, with D hard to call. The germline V and J ends were trimmed by 2 bases and 5 bases, with 14 bases remaining between them. Germline V gives CDR1 SGHRS, CDR2 YFSETQ. The CDR3 spans 14 residues. The CDR3 nucleotides are TGCGCCAGCAGCTTCATCGATCCCCCCGACGAGCAGTACTTC. Its protein is CASSFIDPPDEQYF.

This rearrangement joins TRBV4-2 to TRBJ2-7; TRBD2 aligns across 8 bases. V was clipped by 3 bases and J by 0 bases; unmatched bases: 13. Germline CDR1 reads LGHNA; CDR2 reads YNFKEQ. The CDR3 sequence is 18 residues long. In DNA, the CDR3 is TGTGCCAGCAGCCAGCGCCTAGCGGGCGAGGGCGTCTCCTACGAGCAGTACTTC. Translated: CASSQRLAGEGVSYEQYF.

This chain connects TRBV6-1 to TRBJ2-3; D unclear. Between the trimmed V and J ends, which lost 10 bases and 2 bases, there was a span of 19 bases. Germline loops: CDR1 MNHNS, CDR2 SASEGT. There are 15 residues in the CDR3. In DNA, the CDR3 is TGTGCCACCTCCGACCGAGACCGAAACACAGATACGCAGTATTTT. This gives the protein CATSDRDRNTDTQYF.

The sample holds a few counts of this clonotype. The chain couples TRBV4-1 to TRBJ2-7; D not certain. Trimming took off 0 bases at V and 2 bases at J, with 5 bases between the two ends. CDR3 length: 13 amino acids. The germline gives CDR1 MGHRA, CDR2 YSYEKL. The CDR3, as DNA: TGCGCCAGCAGCCAAGAAGCGACCTACGAGCAGTACTTC. Translated, it gives CASSQEATYEQYF.

This clonotype was detected ten times or more. The chain links TRBV28 to TRBJ2-1, with 7 bases identical to TRBD2. The junction had 8 bases not matched to a gene; V was cut back by 4 bases and J by 2 bases. Germline V gene lookup returns CDR1 MDHEN and CDR2 SYDVKM. The CDR3 sequence is 16 residues long. CDR3 loop: CASSSEGLPTYNEQFF. As DNA, the CDR3 is TGTGCCAGCAGTTCAGAGGGACTACCCACCTACAATGAGCAGTTCTTC. The whole variable domain, remainder taken from reference TRBV28 and TRBJ2-1, is DVKVTQSSRYLVKRTGEKVFLECVQDMDHENMFWYRQDPGLGLRLIYFSYDVKMKEKGDIPEGYSVSREKKERFSLILESASTNQTSMYLCASSSEGLPTYNEQFFGPGTRLTVL.

This clonotype was found many times. This sequence joins TRBV27 and TRBJ2-7; no clear D gene. The germline V gene encodes CDR1 MNHEY and CDR2 SMNVEV (reference sequence). CDR3 length equals 13 residues. Deletions cut 2 bases from V and 5 bases from J, with 10 bases between. The CDR3 loop is CASSLNGPHEQYF. Written as DNA, the CDR3 is TGTGCCAGCAGTTTAAACGGACCCCACGAGCAGTACTTC.

The chain combines TRBV4-2 with TRBJ2-7; the D is unclear. Trimming stripped 0 bases from V and 7 bases from J, with 10 bases between. Germline V gene data show CDR1 as LGHNA and CDR2 as YNFKEQ. There are 13 residues in the CDR3. The CDR3 nucleotides are TGTGCCAGCAGCCAAGACCTCCTGTGGGAGCAGTACTTC. Translation: CASSQDLLWEQYF.

This clonotype has at least ten counts. V gene TRBV5-1 combines with J gene TRBJ2-1, with TRBD1 identical over 9 bases. The CDR3 is 16 residues long. Germline trimming cut 0 bases from V and 1 base from J; bases unmatched to any gene: 2. Looked up from germline, CDR1 is SGHRS and CDR2 is YFSETQ. CDR3 DNA sequence: TGCGCCAGCAGCTTGGGGGACAGGGTTTCCTACAATGAGCAGTTCTTC. This encodes CASSLGDRVSYNEQFF. Full variable domain (missing parts from reference TRBV5-1 and TRBJ2-1): KAGVTQTPRYLIKTRGQQVTLSCSPISGHRSVSWYQQTPGQGLQFLFEYFSETQRNKGNFPGRFSGRQFSNSRSEMNVSTLELGDSALYLCASSLGDRVSYNEQFFGPGTRLTVL.

V usage is TRBV19 and J usage is TRBJ1-5, with D possibly being TRBD1 (5 bases). V was pared by 3 bases and J by 1 base, with 13 bases between. CDR1 and CDR2 (germline): LNHDA, SQIVND (reference sequence). The CDR3 covers 16 residues. In nucleotides, the CDR3 is TGTGCCAGTAGTATTCAGGGACGGGGCAGCAATCAGCCCCAGCATTTT. It specifies CASSIQGRGSNQPQHF.

This clonotype was picked up many times. V and J are TRBV20-1 and TRBJ1-5; 9 bases match TRBD1. The V and J ends lost 4 bases and 0 bases, in that order; junction bases with no gene match: 10. The CDR3 length is 17 residues. CDR1 is DFQATT, CDR2 SNEGSKA, per germline (reference sequence). The CDR3 reads CSANVQGAGYSNQPQHF. In DNA, the CDR3 is TGCAGTGCTAACGTACAGGGGGCCGGATATAGCAATCAGCCCCAGCATTTT.

This clonotype appeared many times. This chain uses TRBV7-8 with TRBJ1-1; D gene ambiguous. CDR3 length equals 15 residues. The germline V gene encodes CDR1 SGHVS and CDR2 FQNEAQ. V was shortened by 5 bases and J by 1 base, with 14 bases between the two germline ends. CDR3 region: CASSPYTEWNTEAFF. The CDR3 nucleotides read TGTGCCAGCAGCCCCTACACAGAGTGGAACACTGAAGCTTTCTTT.

This clonotype has more than one count but fewer than ten. The gene calls are TRBV5-1 and TRBJ1-3; no reliable D call. Germline V gene sequence: CDR1 SGHRS, CDR2 YFSETQ. The V end lost 0 bases, the J end lost 0 bases, and 7 bases lay between the germline ends. This CDR3 has 15 residues. CDR3 amino acids: CASSLDTISGNTIYF. CDR3 nucleotides: TGCGCCAGCAGCTTGGACACCATCTCTGGAAACACCATATATTTT. Variable domain in full (rest from reference TRBV5-1 and TRBJ1-3): KAGVTQTPRYLIKTRGQQVTLSCSPISGHRSVSWYQQTPGQGLQFLFEYFSETQRNKGNFPGRFSGRQFSNSRSEMNVSTLELGDSALYLCASSLDTISGNTIYFGEGSWLTVV.

This clonotype was seen at least ten times. The chain combines TRBV20-1 with TRBJ2-7, with TRBD2 matching 12 bases. From germline, CDR1 is DFQATT and CDR2 SNEGSKA (reference sequence). V dropped 0 bases and J dropped 2; count of bases not matched to a gene: 11. This CDR3 comprises 18 residues. Here the CDR3 reads CSARDYASGRGIPYEQYF. DNA for the CDR3: TGCAGTGCTAGAGATTACGCTAGCGGGAGGGGTATTCCCTACGAGCAGTACTTC.

In its sample, this clonotype was seen a few times. The CDR3 sequence: CASSILAGVSDTQYF. CDR3 in DNA: TGTGCCAGCAGTATACTAGCGGGAGTCTCAGATACGCAGTATTTT. The chain is built from TRBV28 and TRBJ2-3; 11 nucleotides agree with TRBD2. The germline V gene has CDR1 MDHEN and CDR2 SYDVKM. The length of the CDR3 is 15 residues. Losses at the gene ends were 5 bases for V and 4 bases for J; bases not matched to a gene: 5.

The chain combines TRBV5-1 with TRBJ2-2, with 11 bases aligning to TRBD1. The CDR3 is 16 residues long. From germline, CDR1 is SGHRS and CDR2 YFSETQ. The J segment lost 4 bases and the V segment lost 4 bases, leaving 6 bases of the junction unmatched. The CDR3 loop is CASSTGQGAFTGELFF. The CDR3 DNA is TGCGCCAGCAGCACCGGACAGGGGGCGTTCACCGGGGAGCTGTTTTTT. The complete variable domain, with remaining parts taken from reference TRBV5-1 and TRBJ2-2, reads KAGVTQTPRYLIKTRGQQVTLSCSPISGHRSVSWYQQTPGQGLQFLFEYFSETQRNKGNFPGRFSGRQFSNSRSEMNVSTLELGDSALYLCASSTGQGAFTGELFFGEGSRLTVL.

In its sample, this clonotype was seen many times. The chain recombines TRBV7-9 with TRBJ2-3, with D possibly TRBD2 on 6 matching bases. Germline V gene lookup returns CDR1 SEHNR and CDR2 FQNEAQ (reference sequence). This CDR3 contains 16 residues. V gave up 5 bases and J gave up 2 bases, with 17 bases separating them. The CDR3 sequence: CASSQTLGLPTDTQYF. For the CDR3, the DNA is TGTGCCAGCAGCCAAACTCTGGGACTTCCCACAGATACGCAGTATTTT.

Worth noting for this clonotype: One base away lies a much larger clone, so this may be a sequencing read error. The gene calls are TRBV6-1 and TRBJ2-7, with TRBD2 matching 10 bases. The closer fit of TRBJ2-1 to the DNA end suggests the J call may be wrong. The CDR3 totals 15 residues. Germline lookup yields CDR1 MNHNS and CDR2 SASEGT. The CDR3 is CASNTRTSGTYEQFF. The CDR3 DNA sequence: TGTGCCAGCAACACCCGAACTAGCGGGACCTACGAGCAGTTCTTC.

Sample share makes this clonotype medium-sized (0.01 to 0.1%). The chain has TRBV2 and TRBJ2-1; tentatively, D is TRBD2 (5 bases). Germline CDR1 and CDR2: SNHLY and FYNNEI. The CDR3 loop spans 12 amino acids. V was trimmed by 7 bases and J by 6 bases, leaving 10 bases between them. The CDR3 nucleotides are TGTGCCAGCACCACTAGACCCAATGAGCAGTTCTTC. Translating it yields CASTTRPNEQFF.

The chain carries TRBV28 and TRBJ1-2, with a tentative D call TRBD1 (6 bases). This CDR3 contains 14 residues. V lost 7 bases, J lost 4 bases, and 16 bases lay in between. Germline V gene sequence: CDR1 MDHEN, CDR2 SYDVKM. The CDR3 bases are TGTGCCAGCACCCAGGGACAAAGGACCTATGGCTACACCTTC. It codes for CASTQGQRTYGYTF.

With regard to this clonotype: This may arise from a read error, as a much more abundant clone is one base away. The rearrangement joins TRBV6-1 to TRBJ2-5, with unresolved D. This CDR3 has 14 amino acids. Trimming stripped 6 bases from V and 6 bases from J, with 17 bases between. Looked up from germline, CDR1 is MNHNS and CDR2 is SASEGT. As DNA, the CDR3 is TGTGCCAGCAGCCCGGCCGAGGCACAAAAGACCCAGTACTTC. It encodes CASSPAEAQKTQYF.

This clonotype was seen ten or more times. The chain joins TRBV6-5 to TRBJ1-6; TRBD1 is a possible D gene (5 bases). The CDR3 extends over 15 amino acids. Germline-derived CDR1 and CDR2 are MNHEY and SVGAGI. V lost 0 bases, J lost 6 bases, and 9 bases lay in between. CDR3 residues: CASSYSQGTNSPLHF. DNA of the CDR3: TGTGCCAGCAGTTACTCGCAGGGAACTAATTCACCCCTCCACTTT.

This clonotype was detected only a few times. A single base separates this from a much larger clone, so it may be a read error. This chain links TRBV6-1 with TRBJ2-1, with D perhaps TRBD2 (6 bases). Trimming stripped 0 bases from V and 8 bases from J, with 17 bases between. The CDR3 covers 16 residues. From germline, CDR1 is MNHNS and CDR2 SASEGT. The CDR3 loop reads CASSEAVVGRYDEQFF. In DNA, the CDR3 is TGTGCCAGCAGTGAAGCGGTAGTAGGGAGGTACGATGAGCAGTTCTTC.

This clonotype has a count of ten or more. V gene TRBV20-1 combines with J gene TRBJ1-1, with 9 bases matching TRBD1. The germline gives CDR1 DFQATT, CDR2 SNEGSKA (reference sequence). This CDR3 region has 14 residues. J lost 4 bases, V lost 2 bases, and 5 bases had no gene match. CDR3 in amino acids: CSARRGQGGTEAFF. Written as DNA, the CDR3 is TGCAGTGCTAGACGGGGACAGGGTGGCACTGAAGCTTTCTTT.

V and J are TRBV28 and TRBJ2-1, with 10 bases lining up with TRBD1. The CDR3 runs 15 residues. The junction had 7 bases not matched to a gene; V was cut back by 6 bases and J by 5 bases. The germline CDR1 and CDR2 sequences are MDHEN and SYDVKM. As DNA, the CDR3 is TGTGCCAGCAGACCGACAGGGGGCGCCCACAATGAGCAGTTCTTC. This gives the protein CASRPTGGAHNEQFF.

This clonotype was seen many times. V gene TRBV28 combines with J gene TRBJ1-5; possibly TRBD1 for D (5 bases). V lost 2 bases and J lost 6, with 14 bases in between. Germline V gene lookup returns CDR1 MDHEN and CDR2 SYDVKM. The CDR3 covers 15 residues. The CDR3 DNA sequence: TGTGCCAGCAGTTTACCAGCAGGGCCCCCTCAGCCCCAGCATTTT. It translates to CASSLPAGPPQPQHF.

This clonotype appeared a few times. The V call is TRBV7-9, the J call TRBJ1-4, with a tentative D call TRBD1 (5 bases). Deletions cut 5 bases from V and 5 bases from J, with 9 bases between. The CDR3 is made up of 13 amino acids. The germline V gene has CDR1 SEHNR and CDR2 FQNEAQ (reference sequence). The CDR3 nucleotides read TGTGCCAGCAGCCGAGGGGAAAATGAAAAACTGTTTTTT. Translated: CASSRGENEKLFF.